The 23 T cell receptor beta chains listed next were all sequenced from one sample in a study of T cell responses to AZD1222 COVID-19 vaccine. Profiling relied on immunoSEQ multiplex PCR, and the TCRdb table lists in-frame clones only, not all of them. The data contain under 200,000 clones, approximately 92% of them singletons. The sequencing here drew on peripheral blood, taken on day 0 of AZD1222 vaccination. The receptors come from an adult in good health.

CDR3 loop: CASSPRQGAIAEAFF. The CDR3 DNA reads TGTGCCAGCAGCCCCCGACAGGGGGCCATCGCTGAAGCTTTCTTT. The V gene is TRBV9, the J gene TRBJ1-1, with 10 bases aligning to TRBD1. The trim removed 4 bases at V and 6 bases at J, leaving 9 bases unmatched. The CDR3 covers 15 residues. Germline CDR1 reads SGDLS; CDR2 reads YYNGEE.

The rearrangement joins TRBV24-1 to TRBJ2-1; 7 bases are a match to TRBD1. This CDR3 region has 15 residues. Per germline, CDR1 KGHDR and CDR2 SFDVKD. J was trimmed by 9 bases and V by 3 bases; bases with no gene match: 10. The CDR3 nucleotides are TGTGCCACCAGTGATCTAGCAGGGGGAGAGGGTGAGCAGTTCTTC. This translates into CATSDLAGGEGEQFF.

The CDR3 DNA sequence: TGTGCCAGCAGCTTGCCCAAACAGTTCTTC. This gives the protein CASSLPKQFF. The chain couples TRBV5-8 to TRBJ2-1; D call uncertain. This CDR3 has 10 residues. V dropped 1 base and J dropped 13 bases, with 6 bases sitting between them. Germline CDR1 reads SGHTS; CDR2 reads YDEGEE.

This clone was picked up a small number of times. J is TRBJ2-3 and V is TRBV10-3; 13 bases are a match to TRBD2. Germline V CDR1 and CDR2: ENHRY, SYGVKD. This CDR3 region has 18 residues. With V trimmed by 6 bases and J by 2 bases, 11 bases remained unmatched. CDR3 sequence reads: CAIRDRGTSGEYTDTQYF. The CDR3 nucleotides are TGTGCCATCAGAGACAGGGGGACTAGCGGGGAATACACAGATACGCAGTATTTT.

The genes are TRBV27 and TRBJ1-2; no clear D. The V gene lost 0 bases and the J gene lost 7 bases, with 15 bases spanning the gap. Germline CDR1 is MNHEY and CDR2 is SMNVEV (reference sequence). CDR3 length equals 15 residues. CDR3 sequence: CASSLSVPFVSGYTF. The CDR3 bases are TGTGCCAGCAGTTTATCCGTCCCCTTCGTCAGTGGCTACACCTTC.

V usage is TRBV10-3 and J usage is TRBJ2-5; possible D gene TRBD2, 6 bases. CDR1 is ENHRY and CDR2 is SYGVKD in the germline V gene. The CDR3 totals 17 residues. V lost 0 bases and J lost 3, with 17 bases in between. CDR3 loop: CAISESAGKQGEETQYF. The CDR3 DNA is TGTGCCATCAGTGAGTCTGCGGGAAAGCAAGGTGAAGAGACCCAGTACTTC.

The chain combines TRBV5-1 with TRBJ2-7; 8 bases are a match to TRBD1. J was trimmed by 7 bases and V by 4 bases; bases with no gene match: 16. Germline CDR1 is SGHRS and CDR2 is YFSETQ. CDR3 length equals 16 residues. The CDR3 region is CASSPAFSGQVPEQYF. CDR3 DNA: TGCGCCAGCAGCCCCGCCTTTTCGGGACAGGTACCAGAGCAGTACTTC.

This clone was seen only once. V is TRBV28 and J is TRBJ1-6; D uncertain. V was pared by 2 bases and J by 2 bases, with 7 bases between. The CDR3 runs 15 residues. Germline lookup yields CDR1 MDHEN and CDR2 SYDVKM. DNA for the CDR3: TGTGCCAGCAGTTTAGGATTCACCTATAATTCACCCCTCCACTTT. Encoded protein: CASSLGFTYNSPLHF.

This chain connects TRBV9 to TRBJ2-2, with TRBD1 as a possible D gene (5 bases). CDR3 size: 14 residues. The V gene lost 4 bases and the J gene lost 7 bases, with 14 bases spanning the gap. The germline gives CDR1 SGDLS, CDR2 YYNGEE. This chain's CDR3 is CASSPRVLNGELFF. In nucleotides, the CDR3 is TGTGCCAGCAGCCCCAGGGTCCTCAACGGGGAGCTGTTTTTT.

The chain is built from TRBV4-3 and TRBJ1-4; D is undetermined. Trimming removed 0 bases at V and 7 bases at J, with 12 bases between. Germline V gives CDR1 LGHNA, CDR2 YSLEER. The CDR3 contains 15 residues. The chain's CDR3 is CASSQDMAAIEKLFF. The CDR3 nucleotides are TGCGCCAGCAGCCAAGATATGGCGGCGATTGAAAAACTGTTTTTT.

This chain uses TRBV6-6 with TRBJ1-1; D is perhaps TRBD1 (5 bases). In germline, CDR1 is MNHNY, CDR2 SVGAGI (reference sequence). The CDR3 is made up of 13 amino acids. The germline V and J ends were trimmed by 4 bases and 2 bases, with 8 bases remaining between them. As DNA, the CDR3 is TGTGCCAGCAGTTTCACAGGAAACACTGAAGCTTTCTTT. This codes for CASSFTGNTEAFF.

V usage is TRBV24-1 and J usage is TRBJ2-1, with TRBD2 as a possible D gene (7 bases). The CDR3 runs to 15 residues. Germline V gene lookup returns CDR1 KGHDR and CDR2 SFDVKD. The V end lost 9 bases, the J end lost 2 bases, and 16 bases lay between the germline ends. This CDR3 reads CATSGGGDTYNEQFF. CDR3 DNA: TGTGCCACCTCGGGGGGCGGCGATACCTACAATGAGCAGTTCTTC.

This sequence joins TRBV2 and TRBJ1-5; 7 nucleotides line up with TRBD1. CDR1 is SNHLY, CDR2 FYNNEI, per germline. The CDR3 runs to 15 residues. The trim removed 5 bases at V and 2 bases at J, leaving 6 bases unmatched. CDR3: CASSSNRGGNQPQHF. CDR3 coding DNA: TGTGCCAGCAGTTCAAACAGGGGTGGCAATCAGCCCCAGCATTTT.

This clone was picked up one time. The chain has TRBV7-9 and TRBJ1-3; D is perhaps TRBD1 (5 bases). V was trimmed by 1 base and J by 2 bases, leaving 9 bases between them. The V gene's germline CDR1 is SEHNR and CDR2 FQNEAQ (reference sequence). The CDR3 sequence is 15 residues long. CDR3 loop: CASSLGGFPGNTIYF. The CDR3, as DNA: TGTGCCAGCAGCTTAGGGGGGTTCCCTGGAAACACCATATATTTT.

This clone came up once. The chain is built from TRBV6-4 and TRBJ2-1, with D maybe TRBD2 (6 bases). The CDR3 sequence is 15 residues long. Trimming removed 6 bases at V and 1 base at J, with 13 bases between. The germline gives CDR1 MRHNA, CDR2 SNTAGT. CDR3 residues: CASSTTGVSYNEQFF. The CDR3 DNA reads TGTGCCAGCAGCACCACGGGGGTTTCCTACAATGAGCAGTTCTTC.

This chain uses TRBV6-6 with TRBJ1-1; no definite D call. Germline values: CDR1 MNHNY, CDR2 SVGAGI (reference sequence). CDR3 length: 13 residues. V was trimmed by 2 bases and J by 8 bases, leaving 12 bases between them. DNA of the CDR3: TGTGCCAGCAGTTACGGAGAAGTCGCAGAAGCTTTCTTT. Its protein product is CASSYGEVAEAFF.

The V and J genes are TRBV10-3 and TRBJ2-3, with 9 bases fitting TRBD1. Losses at the gene ends were 3 bases for V and 3 bases for J; bases not matched to a gene: 7. Looked up from germline, CDR1 is ENHRY and CDR2 is SYGVKD. The CDR3 consists of 16 residues. For the CDR3, the DNA is TGTGCCATCAGTGATAGAGGGACAGGGATGACAGATACGCAGTATTTT. Translation: CAISDRGTGMTDTQYF.

This clone was seen once. CDR3 sequence reads: CASSQAGGLQETQYF. CDR3 DNA: TGCGCCAGCAGCCAAGCGGGGGGGCTCCAAGAGACCCAGTACTTC. The chain combines TRBV4-1 with TRBJ2-5, with 8 bases lining up with TRBD2. Trimming cost V 1 base and J 1 base; bases outside gene matches: 2. Germline CDR1 is MGHRA and CDR2 is YSYEKL. The CDR3 runs 15 residues.

The rearrangement links TRBV7-9 to TRBJ1-2; 9 bases are a match to TRBD1. Germline loops: CDR1 SEHNR, CDR2 FQNEAQ (reference sequence). Germline trimming cut 3 bases from V and 8 bases from J; bases unmatched to any gene: 10. The CDR3 is made up of 15 amino acids. As DNA, the CDR3 is TGTGCCAGCAGCTTCCACACAGGGGGCGATGGGGGCTACACCTTC. It yields the protein CASSFHTGGDGGYTF. The variable domain in full, with the rest retrieved from reference TRBV7-9 and TRBJ1-2, is DTGVSQNPRHKITKRGQNVTFRCDPISEHNRLYWYRQTLGQGPEFLTYFQNEAQLEKSRLLSDRFSAERPKGSFSTLEIQRTEQGDSAMYLCASSFHTGGDGGYTFGSGTRLTVV.

The chain carries TRBV28 and TRBJ1-3; 9 nucleotides match TRBD1. The trim removed 7 bases at V and 1 base at J, leaving 5 bases unmatched. Germline V gives CDR1 MDHEN, CDR2 SYDVKM. There are 15 residues in the CDR3. The DNA for the CDR3 is TGTGCCAGCACGGGACAGGGAGGTTCTGGAAACACCATATATTTT. Translating gives CASTGQGGSGNTIYF.

The chain recombines TRBV7-9 with TRBJ1-1; D uncertain. Looked up from germline, CDR1 is SEHNR and CDR2 is FQNEAQ (reference sequence). This CDR3 has 12 amino acids. V lost 3 bases and J 5 bases, leaving 7 bases between the germline ends. This CDR3 reads CASSLGRTEAFF. For the CDR3, the DNA is TGTGCCAGCAGCTTGGGGAGGACTGAAGCTTTCTTT. Complete variable domain (other parts from reference TRBV7-9 and TRBJ1-1): DTGVSQNPRHKITKRGQNVTFRCDPISEHNRLYWYRQTLGQGPEFLTYFQNEAQLEKSRLLSDRFSAERPKGSFSTLEIQRTEQGDSAMYLCASSLGRTEAFFGQGTRLTVV.

The chain links TRBV7-9 to TRBJ1-2; a possible D gene is TRBD1 (6 bases). Germline V gene sequence: CDR1 SEHNR, CDR2 FQNEAQ (reference sequence). V lost 5 bases, J lost 3 bases, and 7 bases lay in between. This CDR3 region has 12 residues. For the CDR3, the DNA is TGTGCCAGCAGCCGGACAGACTATGGCTACACCTTC. Translating it yields CASSRTDYGYTF.

As for this clone: A read error may account for a junction end that differs from germline. This rearrangement joins TRBV6-5 to TRBJ2-5, with 11 bases lining up with TRBD2. Germline V gives CDR1 MNHEY, CDR2 SVGAGI. The CDR3 extends over 16 amino acids. CDR3 bases: TGTGCCAGCAGGTACTCACTAGCGGGGGTAGAAGAGACCCAGTACTTC. Translation gives CASRYSLAGVEETQYF.